The rows below give T cell receptor beta chains drawn from one sample of a study of blood T cells in healthy people across ages. A single record per CDR3 protein comes from TCRdb applying MiXCR to the 5' RACE reads. The repertoire includes some 1,800,000 distinct CDR3 sequences, about two fifths of them detected once, and 23% sits in the top ten. The material sequenced was blood. The source of these receptors is a human donor in good health. The CDR3 runs from the conserved cysteine through the conserved F or W. A D gene is named only where the DNA matches it firmly. Part of the rows lack a size; the others show once, few, many or a class for expanded clones.

>TRBJ1-3|NA|TRBV20-1|NA
TGCAGTCTAACACAGGGAATCGGAAACACCATATATTTT
CSLTQGIGNTIYF
>TRBJ2-5|NA|TRBV20-1|TRBD2
TGCAGTGCTAGAGAGGCAGCGGGGGACATACAAGAGACCCAGTACTTC
CSAREAAGDIQETQYF
>TRBJ2-4|NA|TRBV20-1|NA
TGCAGTGCGGTATGGACTGTAGCCAAAAACATTCAGTACTTC
CSAVWTVAKNIQYF
>TRBJ1-2|once|TRBV29-1|TRBD1
TGCAGCGTTGGAGGGGGACAGGGGTTAGATGGCTACACCTTC
CSVGGGQGLDGYTF
>TRBJ1-5|NA|TRBV5-6|NA
TGTGCCAGCAGTTACGGACAGTCCAATCAGCCCCTGCATTTT
CASSYGQSNQPLHF
>TRBJ1-1|once|TRBV6-2/TRBV6-3|NA
TGTGCCAGCAGTACCGCGGGATTGAACACTGAAGCTTTCTTT
CASSTAGLNTEAFF
>TRBJ2-3|NA|TRBV15|TRBD2
TGTGCCACCAGCGGAGATCGAGCTAGCGGGGGGGCGGGGAGCACAGATACGCAGTATTTT
CATSGDRASGGAGSTDTQYF
>TRBJ2-7|NA|TRBV9|NA
TGTGCCAGCAGCGTTTCAGGGGACCACGAGCAGTACTTC
CASSVSGDHEQYF
>TRBJ2-5|NA|TRBV5-1|TRBD1
TGCGCCAGCAGCTACAATCGACAGGGTATGGAGACCCAGTACTTC
CASSYNRQGMETQYF
>TRBJ1-1|NA|TRBV10-3|NA
TGTGCCATCAGTGAGTCGCAGGGGAACACTGAAGCTTTCTTT
CAISESQGNTEAFF
>TRBJ1-1|NA|TRBV5-5|NA
TGTGCCAGCAGCTTGGGCAGGGGATACGTAGCTTTCTTT
CASSLGRGYVAFF
>TRBJ1-1|few|TRBV4-3|NA
TGCGCCAGCAGCCAAGACGGGGTTGCAGCTTTCTTT
CASSQDGVAAFF
>TRBJ1-5|NA|TRBV9|NA
TGTGCCAGCGGCGATCCGAGGCCCCAGCATTTT
CASGDPRPQHF
>TRBJ2-5|NA|TRBV11-2|NA
TGTGCCAGCAGCCTAGAATGGGGGGGCTTCCAAGAGACCCAGTACTTC
CASSLEWGGFQETQYF
>TRBJ1-2|NA|TRBV13|NA
TGTGCCAGCACCTACGGTGGCGTTTGGGGCTACACCTTC
CASTYGGVWGYTF
>TRBJ1-1|NA|TRBV7-2|TRBD1
TGTGCCAGCAGCCGGGACAGCTACACTGAAGCTTTCTTT
CASSRDSYTEAFF
>TRBJ2-1|NA|TRBV20-1|TRBD2
TGCAGTGCTAGAGATGTCGGGGGGGCCTACAATGAGCAGTTCTTC
CSARDVGGAYNEQFF
>TRBJ2-7|few|TRBV15|NA
TGTGCCACGAGGGCAATGGGAGAGGACTACGAGCAGTACTTC
CATRAMGEDYEQYF
>TRBJ1-6|NA|TRBV7-2|TRBD1
TGTGCCAGCAGCCAGGGGGGCAGCTCCTATAATTCACCCCTCCACTTT
CASSQGGSSYNSPLHF
>TRBJ2-7|NA|TRBV6-2/TRBV6-3|NA
TGTGCCAGCAGTTACTCTGGGGGGCGATCCTACAATGAGCAGTACTTC
CASSYSGGRSYNEQYF
>TRBJ1-2|few|TRBV27|TRBD1
TGTGCCAGCAGTCCGGGGACAGGATCGGGTATAGTAGGCTACACCTTC
CASSPGTGSGIVGYTF
>TRBJ1-6|few|TRBV7-9|NA
TGTGCCAGCAGCTTTTATCCCCCAGCGTTACCCCTCCACTTT
CASSFYPPALPLHF
>TRBJ1-2|NA|TRBV3-1|NA
TGTGCCAGCAGCCAGCCGGGGGAGGCCAACTATGGCTACACCTTC
CASSQPGEANYGYTF
>TRBJ2-7|few|TRBV12-3/TRBV12-4|TRBD1
TGTGCCAGCAGTCCCCCCAGGGACAGGGCCTCCTACGAGCAGTACTTC
CASSPPRDRASYEQYF
>TRBJ2-7|many|TRBV7-2|NA
TGTGCCAGCAGCACCAGCGGGCAATTCTCCTACGAGCAGTACTTC
CASSTSGQFSYEQYF
>TRBJ2-7|many|TRBV7-2|TRBD1
TGTGCCAGCAGCTTCGGGACAGGGGGTGGTTACGAGCAGTACTTC
CASSFGTGGGYEQYF
>TRBJ2-5|few|TRBV12-3/TRBV12-4|NA
TGTGCCAGCAAAGTCGGACTTGCCTTCCAAGAGACCCAGTACTTC
CASKVGLAFQETQYF
>TRBJ2-5|NA|TRBV9|TRBD2
TGTGCCAGCAGCACGACTAGCGCAGAGACCCAGTACTTC
CASSTTSAETQYF
>TRBJ2-1|NA|TRBV2|NA
TGTGCCAGCAGTGAACGGAGGATGAGCAATGAGCAGTTCTTC
CASSERRMSNEQFF
>TRBJ1-2|NA|TRBV7-3|NA
TGTGCCAGCGGCACCCCGGAGGGCGGGGCGTCAGGCCGAGGATTAAGGAATGGCTACACCTTC
CASGTPEGGASGRGLRNGYTF
>TRBJ2-1|NA|TRBV28|TRBD1
TGTGCCAGCAGTCAAACCGGGACAGGGCTGAGGAATGAGCAGTTCTTC
CASSQTGTGLRNEQFF
>TRBJ2-1|few|TRBV7-3|NA
TGTGCCAGCAGCCCGGGCCACAACTCCTACGATGAGCAGTTCTTC
CASSPGHNSYDEQFF
>TRBJ2-3|many|TRBV7-2|NA
TGCGCCAGCAGCTTGGTGGGGTCCACAGATACGCAGTATTTT
CASSLVGSTDTQYF
>TRBJ2-6|few|TRBV7-7|NA
TGTGCCAGCAGCTTAAATTTCGACAGTTCTGGGGCCAACGTCCTGACTTTC
CASSLNFDSSGANVLTF
>TRBJ1-2|few|TRBV27|NA
TGTGCCACCCGACCAGACGCGCTCTATGGCTACACCTTC
CATRPDALYGYTF
>TRBJ2-3|NA|TRBV29-1|TRBD2
TGCAGCGTTATAGCGGGGGCCACAGATACGCAGTATTTT
CSVIAGATDTQYF
>TRBJ2-5|NA|TRBV20-1|TRBD2
TGCAGTGCGATTGAGACTAGCGGGGACCAAGAGACCCAGTACTTC
CSAIETSGDQETQYF
>TRBJ2-1|NA|TRBV9|NA
TGTGCCAGCAGCGTAGGTGCGACCACGGAATACAATGAGCAGTTCTTC
CASSVGATTEYNEQFF
>TRBJ2-1|NA|TRBV10-3|TRBD2
TGTGCCATCCGACCCGGCGCTAGCGGGAACAATGAGCAGTTCTTC
CAIRPGASGNNEQFF
>TRBJ2-1|NA|TRBV24-1|TRBD1
TGTGCCACCAGTGGGCAGGACAGGCTATACAATGAGCAGTTCTTC
CATSGQDRLYNEQFF
>TRBJ2-1|few|TRBV29-1|TRBD2
TGCAGCGTCCAAGGGCTAGCGGCATCCGCTGAGCAGTTCTTC
CSVQGLAASAEQFF
>TRBJ2-7|many|TRBV6-5|NA
TGTGCCAGCAGTTACTCTTCCAGGCCCTACGAGCAGTACTTC
CASSYSSRPYEQYF
>TRBJ2-5|NA|TRBV6-7|NA
TGTGCCAGCAGGGGACAAATGTACCAAGAGACCCAGTACTTC
CASRGQMYQETQYF
>TRBJ2-3|few|TRBV6-1|NA
TGTGCCAGCAGTGGCCGACTGCTTGATACGCAGTATTTT
CASSGRLLDTQYF
>TRBJ2-1|NA|TRBV5-5|TRBD1
TGTGCCAGCAGGGAGATCGGGACAGGGCTCGACAATGAGCAGTTCTTC
CASREIGTGLDNEQFF
>TRBJ2-7|NA|TRBV28|TRBD1
TGTGCCAGCAGTACACCGGGACAGGGGGCGCGAGAGCAGTACTTC
CASSTPGQGAREQYF
>TRBJ2-5|NA|TRBV7-2|NA
TGTGCCAGCAGCTCCCCTCGGGGCAGGGCGCAAGAGACCCAGTACTTC
CASSSPRGRAQETQYF
>TRBJ1-5|NA|TRBV21-1|NA
TGTGCCAGCAGTCAAGCGTCCAGGGATACTAGCAATCAGCCCCAGCATTTT
CASSQASRDTSNQPQHF
>TRBJ1-1|NA|TRBV20-1|NA
TGCAGTGCTAGAGCTCCCCCCGGGCGGGAGCCTGAAGCTTTCTTT
CSARAPPGREPEAFF
>TRBJ2-7|few|TRBV20-1|TRBD1
TGCAGTGCCACTTCACGGACAGGGAGCTCCTACGAGCAGTACTTC
CSATSRTGSSYEQYF
>TRBJ2-7|NA|TRBV11-2|NA
TGTGCCAGCAGCACCTGGACAGAGCCAAGCTACGAGCAGTACTTC
CASSTWTEPSYEQYF
>TRBJ1-5|few|TRBV12-3/TRBV12-4|TRBD1
TGTGCCAGCAGCCATTCGACAGGGGATTATCAGCCCCAGCATTTT
CASSHSTGDYQPQHF
>TRBJ1-3|NA|TRBV29-1|NA
TGCAGCGCGGGATCTGGAAACACCATATATTTT
CSAGSGNTIYF
>TRBJ2-7|NA|TRBV20-1|NA
TGCAGTGCTAGAGACACGAGGGGTACCTACGAGCAGTACTTC
CSARDTRGTYEQYF
>TRBJ2-1|NA|TRBV2|TRBD2
TGTGCCAGTAGCGGGGGGGGGTCCTACTACAATGAGCAGTTCTTC
CASSGGGSYYNEQFF